A single sample gave rise to the 17 T cell receptor beta chains below, sequenced in a study of cytomegalovirus exposure and HLA in healthy donors. Sequenced by immunoSEQ multiplex PCR; TCRdb stores in-frame clones only, minus some. Here the sample spans 97,000 or so clones, roughly 85% being singletons. Sequenced sample: PBMCs. The receptors were gathered from a woman in her 30s in good health and CMV-seronegative.

This clone has a single count. This sequence joins TRBV4-3 and TRBJ2-1; 11 nucleotides line up with TRBD1. This CDR3 has 16 amino acids. Germline-derived CDR1 and CDR2 are LGHNA and YSLEER. V lost 0 bases, J lost 6 bases, and 4 bases stayed unmatched. CDR3 in DNA: TGCGCCAGCAGCCAAGAGAGGGACAGGGGGACCAATGAGCAGTTCTTC. Residues: CASSQERDRGTNEQFF.

This chain links TRBV6-4 with TRBJ1-2; 8 bases are a match to TRBD1. Looked up from germline, CDR1 is MRHNA and CDR2 is SNTAGT. The CDR3 is 14 residues long. V lost 3 bases and J lost 4; bases outside the gene matches: 4. The CDR3 bases are TGTGCCAGCAGTGATCCCGGACAGGGCTATGGCTACACCTTC. This gives the protein CASSDPGQGYGYTF.

The chain is built from TRBV27 and TRBJ1-1; 7 nucleotides match TRBD1. CDR1 and CDR2 from the germline V gene are MNHEY and SMNVEV (reference sequence). The CDR3 has 15 amino acids. J lost 0 bases, V lost 6 bases, and 7 bases had no gene match. The CDR3 sequence: CASSPQGVLNTEAFF. CDR3 sequence (DNA): TGTGCCAGCAGCCCGCAGGGGGTCTTGAACACTGAAGCTTTCTTT.

The CDR3 coding sequence is TGTGCCAGCAGCTTTCGGGTAGAGACCCAGTACTTC. Protein: CASSFRVETQYF. This chain links TRBV5-4 with TRBJ2-5, with D unresolved. The germline gives CDR1 SGHNT, CDR2 YYREEE (reference sequence). This CDR3 region has 12 residues. Trimming cost V 2 bases and J 4 bases, with 6 bases left between them.

The V gene is TRBV28, the J gene TRBJ2-7, with 7 bases fitting TRBD2. The CDR3 loop spans 14 amino acids. With 11 bases clipped from V and 3 bases from J, the junction kept 13 bases outside the gene matches. Germline assignment: CDR1 MDHEN and CDR2 SYDVKM. CDR3 coding DNA: TGTGCCGCCCAGGGAGGGAGCAGCATCTACGAGCAGTACTTC. Translated, it gives CAAQGGSSIYEQYF.

This clone was observed a handful of times. The rearrangement links TRBV15 to TRBJ2-7, with 8 bases matching TRBD1. CDR3 length equals 15 residues. In germline, CDR1 is LNHNV, CDR2 YYDKDF (reference sequence). V shed 1 base, J shed 3 bases, and the junction held 5 bases outside the gene matches. CDR3 loop: CATSRGQGTIYEQYF. DNA of the CDR3: TGTGCCACCAGCAGAGGACAGGGGACCATCTACGAGCAGTACTTC.

V is TRBV6-1 and J is TRBJ1-4; D not certain. CDR1 and CDR2 (germline): MNHNS, SASEGT. With 2 bases removed from V and 8 bases from J, the gap between germline ends came to 15 bases. The CDR3 has 15 residues. The CDR3 DNA is TGTGCCAGCAGTGAATCAAGCTTCGAACGGGAAAAACTGTTTTTT. Its translation: CASSESSFEREKLFF.

A few counts support this clone. V is TRBV27 and J is TRBJ1-2, with D unresolved. This CDR3 contains 13 residues. V lost 4 bases and J 3 bases, leaving 9 bases between the germline ends. The germline V gene has CDR1 MNHEY and CDR2 SMNVEV (reference sequence). The CDR3 sequence: CASSSVSYYGYTF. CDR3 DNA sequence: TGTGCCAGCAGTTCTGTGTCCTACTATGGCTACACCTTC.

The chain employs TRBV11-1 and TRBJ2-6; D is undetermined. This CDR3 has 15 residues. Germline V CDR1 and CDR2: SGHAT, FQDESV (reference sequence). V was cut by 5 bases and J by 0 bases, with 8 bases left in between. The CDR3 nucleotides are TGTGCCAGCAGCCAACAGAGCTCTGGGGCCAACGTCCTGACTTTC. This encodes CASSQQSSGANVLTF.

The chain couples TRBV18 to TRBJ1-5; 7 bases line up with TRBD1. The CDR3 extends over 14 amino acids. Germline lookup yields CDR1 KGHSH and CDR2 LQKENI. J gave up 2 bases and V 6 bases, and 4 bases lay outside the gene matches. This CDR3 reads CASSAGTGNQPQHF. CDR3 coding DNA: TGTGCCAGCTCTGCCGGGACAGGCAATCAGCCCCAGCATTTT.

The chain is built from TRBV7-2 and TRBJ2-5; D is perhaps TRBD2 (6 bases). V lost 6 bases to trimming and J lost 2 bases, with 13 bases between them. CDR3 length equals 14 residues. Germline V gene sequence: CDR1 SGHTA, CDR2 FQGNSA. The CDR3, as DNA: TGTGCCAGCAGTCGTTCTAGCGCACAAGAGACCCAGTACTTC. It encodes CASSRSSAQETQYF. The entire variable domain, with the rest obtained from reference TRBV7-2 and TRBJ2-5, is as follows: GAGVSQSPSNKVTEKGKDVELRCDPISGHTALYWYRQSLGQGLEFLIYFQGNSAPDKSGLPSDRFSAERTGGSVSTLTIQRTQQEDSAVYLCASSRSSAQETQYFGPGTRLLVL.

This clone occurred a few times. Other DNA sequences in this specimen translate into the identical CDR3. V gene TRBV6-1 combines with J gene TRBJ1-1; possible D gene TRBD1, 6 bases. Per the germline V gene, CDR1 is MNHNS and CDR2 is SASEGT. The CDR3 length is 14 residues. The V end lost 2 bases, the J end lost 5 bases, and 12 bases lay between the germline ends. The CDR3 protein is CASSELGQGTEAFF. The CDR3 DNA sequence: TGTGCCAGCAGTGAACTGGGGCAGGGGACTGAAGCTTTCTTT.

The V gene is TRBV6-1, the J gene TRBJ1-5; 10 nucleotides match TRBD1. J was trimmed by 9 bases and V by 1 base; bases with no gene match: 6. This CDR3 is built from 15 residues. The germline gives CDR1 MNHNS, CDR2 SASEGT. The CDR3 here is CASSEGTGGLLPQHF. Written as DNA, the CDR3 is TGTGCCAGCAGTGAAGGGACAGGGGGGCTTCTGCCCCAGCATTTT.

The chain couples TRBV28 to TRBJ2-1; 7 positions match TRBD2. V gave up 3 bases and J gave up 0 bases; unmatched junction bases: 11. Germline values: CDR1 MDHEN, CDR2 SYDVKM. The CDR3 is 18 residues long. In DNA, the CDR3 is TGTGCCAGCAGTTTGTTCCCCCCGACTAGCTCCTCCTACAATGAGCAGTTCTTC. Translated: CASSLFPPTSSSYNEQFF.

The chain joins TRBV27 to TRBJ1-5, with D possibly TRBD1 on 6 matching bases. The CDR3 consists of 14 residues. V lost 0 bases and J 6 bases, leaving 9 bases between the germline ends. CDR1 and CDR2 from the germline V gene are MNHEY and SMNVEV (reference sequence). CDR3 DNA: TGTGCCAGCAGTTTATCGGGGGCGGGTCAGCCCCAGCATTTT. Translation gives CASSLSGAGQPQHF.

This sequence joins TRBV6-1 and TRBJ1-2, with TRBD1 identical over 8 bases. The CDR3 has 11 amino acids. The germline gives CDR1 MNHNS, CDR2 SASEGT. The V and J ends lost 8 bases and 4 bases, in that order; junction bases with no gene match: 0. The DNA of the CDR3 is TGTGCCAGCGGACAGGGCTATGGCTACACCTTC. Translating gives CASGQGYGYTF.

This rearrangement joins TRBV5-6 to TRBJ2-7, with D perhaps TRBD1 (5 bases). V gave up 1 base and J gave up 2 bases, with 16 bases separating them. From germline, CDR1 is SGHDT and CDR2 YYEEEE. This CDR3 comprises 16 residues. The CDR3 spells CASSLIDRSPTYEQYF. The CDR3 nucleotides are TGTGCCAGCAGCTTGATTGACAGATCACCTACCTACGAGCAGTACTTC.